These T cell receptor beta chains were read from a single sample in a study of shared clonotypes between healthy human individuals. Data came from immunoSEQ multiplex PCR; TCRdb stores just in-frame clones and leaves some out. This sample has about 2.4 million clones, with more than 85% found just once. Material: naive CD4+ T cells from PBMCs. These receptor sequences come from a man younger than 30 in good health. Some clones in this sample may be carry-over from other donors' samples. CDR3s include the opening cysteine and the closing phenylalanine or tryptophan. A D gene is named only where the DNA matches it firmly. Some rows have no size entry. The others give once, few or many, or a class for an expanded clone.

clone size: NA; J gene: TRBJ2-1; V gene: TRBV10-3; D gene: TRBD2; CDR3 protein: CATTRTSGSNEQFF; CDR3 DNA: TGTGCCACGACTAGGACTAGCGGGAGCAATGAGCAGTTCTTC
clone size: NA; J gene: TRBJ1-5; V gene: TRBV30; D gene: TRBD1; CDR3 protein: CAWSAGTDNQPQHF; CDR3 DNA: TGTGCCTGGAGTGCCGGGACAGACAATCAGCCCCAGCATTTT
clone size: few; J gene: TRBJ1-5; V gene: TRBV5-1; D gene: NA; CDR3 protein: CASSLAFNQPQHF; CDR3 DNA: TGCGCCAGCAGCTTGGCATTCAATCAGCCCCAGCATTTT
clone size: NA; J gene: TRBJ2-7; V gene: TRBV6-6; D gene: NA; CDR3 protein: CASNTGEQGIYEQYF; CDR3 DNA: TGTGCCAGCAACACGGGGGAACAGGGGATCTACGAGCAGTACTTC
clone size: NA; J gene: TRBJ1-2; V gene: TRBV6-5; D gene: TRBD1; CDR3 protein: CASSYGTGAVYGYTF; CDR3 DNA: TGTGCCAGCAGTTACGGTACAGGGGCCGTCTATGGCTACACCTTC
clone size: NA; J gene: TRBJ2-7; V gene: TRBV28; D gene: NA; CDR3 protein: CASSGAGLSRSEQYF; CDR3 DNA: TGTGCCAGCAGTGGAGCCGGACTGTCACGTTCCGAGCAGTACTTC
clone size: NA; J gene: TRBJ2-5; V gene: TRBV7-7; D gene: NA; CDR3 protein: CASSLGVGGAPLETQYF; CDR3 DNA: TGTGCCAGCAGCTTAGGGGTCGGGGGAGCACCACTCGAGACCCAGTACTTC
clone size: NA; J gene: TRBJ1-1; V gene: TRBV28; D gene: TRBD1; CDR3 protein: CASSKGGAGTEAFF; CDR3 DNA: TGTGCCAGCAGCAAAGGGGGCGCGGGCACTGAAGCTTTCTTT
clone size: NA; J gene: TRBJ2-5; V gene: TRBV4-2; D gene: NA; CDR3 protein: CASSLASPYGQETQYF; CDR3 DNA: TGTGCCAGCAGCCTAGCATCTCCTTACGGACAAGAGACCCAGTACTTC
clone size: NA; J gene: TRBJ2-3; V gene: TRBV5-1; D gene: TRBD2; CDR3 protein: CASSLPSGVTDTQYF; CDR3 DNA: TGCGCCAGCAGCTTACCTAGCGGGGTCACAGATACGCAGTATTTT
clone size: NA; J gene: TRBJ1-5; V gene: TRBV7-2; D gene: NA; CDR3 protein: CASSLTSPTPQHF; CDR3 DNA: TGTGCCAGCAGCTTAACCTCCCCGACCCCCCAGCATTTT
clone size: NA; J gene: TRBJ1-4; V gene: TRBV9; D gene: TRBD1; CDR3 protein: CASSPPGQGAEKLFF; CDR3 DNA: TGTGCCAGCAGCCCCCCGGGACAGGGGGCAGAAAAACTGTTTTTT
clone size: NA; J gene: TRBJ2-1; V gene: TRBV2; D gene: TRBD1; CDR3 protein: CASSQTGTELNEQFF; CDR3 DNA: TGTGCCAGCAGTCAAACCGGGACAGAACTCAATGAGCAGTTCTTC
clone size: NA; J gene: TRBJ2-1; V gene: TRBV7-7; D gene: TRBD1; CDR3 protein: CASSLEGTGAVAGSHEQFF; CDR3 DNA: TGTGCCAGCAGCTTAGAAGGGACAGGGGCGGTAGCGGGTTCCCATGAGCAGTTCTTC
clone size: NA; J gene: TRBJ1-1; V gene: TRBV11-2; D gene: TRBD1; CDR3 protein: CASSLDRDRGNTEAFF; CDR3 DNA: TGTGCCAGCAGCTTAGATCGGGACAGGGGGAACACTGAAGCTTTCTTT
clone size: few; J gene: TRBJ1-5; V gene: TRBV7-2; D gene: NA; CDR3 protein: CASSSQGGGQPQHF; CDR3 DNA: TGTGCCAGCAGCTCGCAAGGCGGCGGACAGCCCCAGCATTTT
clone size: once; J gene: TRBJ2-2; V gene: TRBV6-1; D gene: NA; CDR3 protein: CASSGPPGVTGELFF; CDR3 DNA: TGTGCCAGCAGTGGCCCCCCTGGGGTCACCGGGGAGCTGTTTTTT
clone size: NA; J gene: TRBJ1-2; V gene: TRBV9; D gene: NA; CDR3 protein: CASSVGLGSNYGYTF; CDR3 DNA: TGTGCCAGCAGCGTAGGTTTGGGGAGCAACTATGGCTACACCTTC
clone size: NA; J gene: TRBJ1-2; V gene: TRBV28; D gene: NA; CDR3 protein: CASSLVDSYGYTF; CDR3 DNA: TGTGCCAGCAGTTTAGTTGACTCCTATGGCTACACCTTC
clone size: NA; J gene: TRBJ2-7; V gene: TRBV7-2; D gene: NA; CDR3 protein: CASSQQPGAYEQYF; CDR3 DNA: TGTGCCAGCAGCCAGCAGCCAGGCGCCTACGAGCAGTACTTC
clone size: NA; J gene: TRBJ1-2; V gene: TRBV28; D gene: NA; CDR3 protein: CASSGGRDYGYTF; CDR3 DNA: TGTGCCAGCAGTGGGGGTAGGGACTATGGCTACACCTTC
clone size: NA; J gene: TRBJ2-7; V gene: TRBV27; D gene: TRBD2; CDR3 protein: CASSLGSSGTYEQYF; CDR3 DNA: TGTGCCAGCAGTTTAGGATCCAGCGGGACCTACGAGCAGTACTTC
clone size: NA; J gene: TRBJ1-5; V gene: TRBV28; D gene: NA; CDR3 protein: CASSLTGQGNQPQHF; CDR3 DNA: TGTGCCAGCAGTTTAACGGGGCAGGGCAATCAGCCCCAGCATTTT
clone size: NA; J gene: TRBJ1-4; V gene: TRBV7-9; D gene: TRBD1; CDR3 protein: CASSLDGGQRVNEKLFF; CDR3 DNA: TGTGCCAGCAGCTTAGATGGGGGACAGAGAGTTAATGAAAAACTGTTTTTT
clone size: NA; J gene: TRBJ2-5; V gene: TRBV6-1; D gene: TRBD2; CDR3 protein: CASSEHGSSGRAGETQYF; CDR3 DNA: TGTGCCAGCAGTGAACATGGGTCTAGCGGGAGGGCCGGAGAGACCCAGTACTTC
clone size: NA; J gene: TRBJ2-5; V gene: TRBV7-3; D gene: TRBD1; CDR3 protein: CASSPWTGPGETQYF; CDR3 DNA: TGTGCCAGCAGCCCATGGACAGGGCCGGGCGAGACCCAGTACTTC
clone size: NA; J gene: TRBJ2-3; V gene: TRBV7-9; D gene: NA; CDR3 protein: CASSLGARISSTDTQYF; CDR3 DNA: TGTGCCAGCAGCTTAGGCGCCCGGATTTCTAGCACAGATACGCAGTATTTT
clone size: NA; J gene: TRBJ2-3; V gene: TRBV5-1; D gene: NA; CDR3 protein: CASSFSIADTQYF; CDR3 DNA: TGCGCCAGCAGCTTTTCAATCGCAGATACGCAGTATTTT
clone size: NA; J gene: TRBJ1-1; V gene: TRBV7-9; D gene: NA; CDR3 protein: CASSPDRSSTEAFF; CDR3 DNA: TGTGCCAGCAGCCCAGACAGGTCAAGCACTGAAGCTTTCTTT
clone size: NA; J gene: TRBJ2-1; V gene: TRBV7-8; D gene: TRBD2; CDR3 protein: CASSLGTSGYNEQFF; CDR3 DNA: TGTGCCAGCAGCTTAGGGACTAGCGGCTACAATGAGCAGTTCTTC
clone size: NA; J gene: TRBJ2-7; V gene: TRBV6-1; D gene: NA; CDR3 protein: CANARDTYYEQYF; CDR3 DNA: TGTGCCAACGCCCGGGACACCTACTACGAGCAGTACTTC
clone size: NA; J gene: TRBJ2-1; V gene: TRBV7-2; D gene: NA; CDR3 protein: CASSLSTNEQFF; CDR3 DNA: TGTGCCAGCAGCTTGTCGACCAATGAGCAGTTCTTC
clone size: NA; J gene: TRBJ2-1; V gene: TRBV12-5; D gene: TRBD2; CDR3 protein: CASGLVRGRLGSGRSEQFF; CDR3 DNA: TGTGCTAGTGGTTTGGTGCGCGGGCGCCTGGGTAGCGGGAGGAGTGAGCAGTTCTTC
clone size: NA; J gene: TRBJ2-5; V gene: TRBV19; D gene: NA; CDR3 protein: CASSRSRGATEETQYF; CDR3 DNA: TGTGCCAGTAGTCGCTCTAGGGGGGCGACTGAGGAGACCCAGTACTTC
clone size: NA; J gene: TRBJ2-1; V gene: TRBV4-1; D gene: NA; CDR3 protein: CASSQDRVAAGEQFF; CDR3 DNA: TGCGCCAGCAGCCAAGATCGGGTAGCGGCTGGTGAGCAGTTCTTC
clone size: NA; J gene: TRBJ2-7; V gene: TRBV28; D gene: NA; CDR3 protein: CASSLRQGAHEQYF; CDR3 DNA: TGTGCCAGCAGTTTGCGGCAGGGTGCCCACGAGCAGTACTTC
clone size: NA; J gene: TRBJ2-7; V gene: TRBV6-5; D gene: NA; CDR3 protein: CASQKIFSSYEQYF; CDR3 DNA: TGTGCCAGCCAAAAGATTTTTAGCTCCTACGAGCAGTACTTC
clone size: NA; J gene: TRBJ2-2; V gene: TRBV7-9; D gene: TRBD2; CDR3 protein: CASTAGGGNTGELFF; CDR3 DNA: TGTGCCAGCACCGCTGGCGGGGGGAACACCGGGGAGCTGTTTTTT
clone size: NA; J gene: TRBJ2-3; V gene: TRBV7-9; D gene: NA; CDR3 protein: CASSLSLATDTQYF; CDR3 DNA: TGTGCCAGCAGCTTATCGCTAGCCACAGATACGCAGTATTTT
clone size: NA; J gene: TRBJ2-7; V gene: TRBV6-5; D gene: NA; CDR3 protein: CASSYSEAYSYEQYF; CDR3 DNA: TGTGCCAGCAGTTACTCCGAAGCCTACTCCTACGAGCAGTACTTC
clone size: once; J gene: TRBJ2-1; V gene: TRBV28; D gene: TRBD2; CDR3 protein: CASSPSSSGRYNEQFF; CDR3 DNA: TGTGCCAGCAGTCCGTCATCCAGCGGGAGGTACAATGAGCAGTTCTTC
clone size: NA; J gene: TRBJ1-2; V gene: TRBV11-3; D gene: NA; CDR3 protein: CASSLEGVYGYTF; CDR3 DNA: TGTGCCAGCAGCTTAGAAGGGGTGTATGGCTACACCTTC